The source of this TCR beta chain is a study of post-analysis software for immune sequencing data. Study details: In terms of disease course, relapsing-remitting, secondary progressive and progressive-relapsing multiple sclerosis were included.

Study outcomes and limitations: About five TRBV segments appeared more often in patients than in controls, and TRBV5-6, TRBV5-1 and TRBV20-1 were among these.

TCR beta cDNA libraries had unique molecular identifiers. In TCRdb, the PCR reads were re-called with MiXCR into one record per CDR3 protein. The data hold 750,000 to 900,000 distinct CDR3 sequences, with 46% observed a single time. Worth noting for this clonotype: Its antigen is still unknown.

Trimming cost V 2 bases and J 4 bases; bases outside gene matches: 13. The CDR3 covers 19 residues. From germline, CDR1 is SGHAT and CDR2 FQNNGV. The chain carries TRBV11-2 and TRBJ2-7, with TRBD2 matching over 14 bases. The receptor was derived from a girl aged 10 to 17 with multiple sclerosis. Sequencing used blood. CDR3 residues: CASSLRLSTSGRARYEQYF. The CDR3 DNA follows: TGTGCCAGCAGCTTAAGATTATCGACTAGCGGGAGGGCCAGGTACGAGCAGTACTTC.